This T cell receptor (beta chain) was identified during a study of blood T cell repertoires in COVID-19. CDR1 is ENHRY, CDR2 SYGVKD, per germline. The CDR3 length is 13 residues. V lost 11 bases, J lost 1 base, and 11 bases lay in between. Sequencing used immunoSEQ multiplex PCR; TCRdb keeps in-frame clones, though not all of them. The repertoire consists of around 340,000 clones, with 65% to 90% occurring once and the leading ten covering around 4.5%. The clonotype comes from a woman aged 40 to 49 with acute COVID-19. The chain links TRBV10-3 to TRBJ2-2, with D possibly being TRBD1 (6 bases). Source material: PBMCs or T cells enriched from blood (not recorded which). Written as DNA, the CDR3 is TGTGCCTCACAGGGCCTGAACACCGGGGAGCTGTTTTTT. It yields the protein CASQGLNTGELFF.